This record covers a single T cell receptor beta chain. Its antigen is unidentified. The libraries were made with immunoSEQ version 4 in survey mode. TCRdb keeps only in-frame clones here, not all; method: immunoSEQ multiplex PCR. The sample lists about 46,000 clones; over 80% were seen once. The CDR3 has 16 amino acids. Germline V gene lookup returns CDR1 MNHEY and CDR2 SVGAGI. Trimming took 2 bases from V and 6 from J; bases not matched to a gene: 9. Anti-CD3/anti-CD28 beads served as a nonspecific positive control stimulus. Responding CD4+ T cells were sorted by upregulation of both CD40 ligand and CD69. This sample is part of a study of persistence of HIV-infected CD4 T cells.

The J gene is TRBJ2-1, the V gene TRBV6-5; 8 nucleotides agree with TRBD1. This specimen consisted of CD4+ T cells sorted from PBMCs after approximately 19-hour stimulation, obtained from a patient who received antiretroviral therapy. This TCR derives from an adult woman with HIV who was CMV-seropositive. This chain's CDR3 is CASSYTLTGVGNEQFF. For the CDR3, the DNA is TGTGCCAGCAGTTACACACTGACAGGGGTTGGCAATGAGCAGTTCTTC.